This is a list of T cell receptor beta chains from one sample in a study of blood T cells in healthy people across ages. TCRdb reprocessed the 5' RACE reads via MiXCR and lists one record per CDR3 protein. This sample carries about 1,500,000 distinct CDR3 sequences, about 30% of them seen once, and the ten largest clones take over 7%. Material for sequencing was blood. These receptors all come from a woman in her 30s in good health. The CDR3 runs from the conserved cysteine through the conserved F or W. The order of the fields is clone size, V gene, J gene, D gene, CDR3 protein, CDR3 DNA. A D gene is named only where the DNA matches it firmly. Only part of the rows carry a size: once, few, many, or a class if the clone is expanded.

clone_size: many
v_call: TRBV6-5
j_call: TRBJ2-7
d_call: -
cdr3_aa: CASSSYRGPYEQYF
cdr3_nt: TGTGCCAGCAGTTCCTACAGAGGCCCCTACGAGCAGTACTTC

clone_size: -
v_call: TRBV4-1
j_call: TRBJ2-1
d_call: -
cdr3_aa: CASSQVAGQGPPRDEQFF
cdr3_nt: TGCGCCAGCAGCCAAGTGGCCGGGCAGGGGCCTCCGAGGGATGAGCAGTTCTTC

clone_size: many
v_call: TRBV7-2
j_call: TRBJ2-6
d_call: -
cdr3_aa: CASSRDGANVLTF
cdr3_nt: TGTGCCAGCAGCCGAGACGGGGCCAACGTCCTGACTTTC

clone_size: -
v_call: TRBV5-1
j_call: TRBJ2-5
d_call: TRBD1
cdr3_aa: CASSRQGVGQETQYF
cdr3_nt: TGCGCCAGCTCGAGACAGGGTGTTGGACAAGAGACCCAGTACTTC

clone_size: many
v_call: TRBV7-6
j_call: TRBJ2-3
d_call: -
cdr3_aa: CASSLSRSTSTDTQYF
cdr3_nt: TGTGCCAGCAGCTTAAGTCGAAGTACTAGCACAGATACGCAGTATTTT

clone_size: many
v_call: TRBV7-2
j_call: TRBJ2-6
d_call: TRBD2
cdr3_aa: CASSLWGGGGANVLTF
cdr3_nt: TGTGCCAGCAGCTTATGGGGCGGGGGAGGGGCCAACGTCCTGACTTTC

clone_size: -
v_call: TRBV9
j_call: TRBJ2-5
d_call: -
cdr3_aa: CASSVDGTVQETQYF
cdr3_nt: TGTGCCAGCAGCGTAGATGGGACTGTCCAAGAGACCCAGTACTTC

clone_size: few
v_call: TRBV20-1
j_call: TRBJ2-7
d_call: -
cdr3_aa: CSARTGPVGQYF
cdr3_nt: TGCAGTGCTAGAACAGGTCCGGTAGGGCAGTACTTC

clone_size: -
v_call: TRBV27
j_call: TRBJ2-7
d_call: TRBD1
cdr3_aa: CASSFWTGGVYEQYF
cdr3_nt: TGTGCCAGCAGTTTTTGGACAGGGGGCGTCTACGAGCAGTACTTC

clone_size: once
v_call: TRBV6-5
j_call: TRBJ2-1
d_call: TRBD2
cdr3_aa: CASSYGLAGSEQFF
cdr3_nt: TGTGCCAGCAGTTACGGACTAGCGGGTAGTGAGCAGTTCTTC

clone_size: many
v_call: TRBV29-1
j_call: TRBJ2-1
d_call: -
cdr3_aa: CSVERGPLYSDEQFF
cdr3_nt: TGCAGCGTTGAAAGGGGTCCCCTGTACAGCGATGAGCAGTTCTTC

clone_size: many
v_call: TRBV7-6
j_call: TRBJ2-1
d_call: TRBD2
cdr3_aa: CASSLDVRGAYNEQFF
cdr3_nt: TGTGCCAGCAGCTTAGATGTACGGGGGGCCTACAATGAGCAGTTCTTC

clone_size: -
v_call: TRBV7-9
j_call: TRBJ2-1
d_call: TRBD2
cdr3_aa: CASSLDGTTNEQFF
cdr3_nt: TGTGCCAGCAGCTTAGATGGGACTACCAATGAGCAGTTCTTC

clone_size: many
v_call: TRBV29-1
j_call: TRBJ1-2
d_call: TRBD1
cdr3_aa: CSVSTGNNYGYTF
cdr3_nt: TGCAGCGTATCGACAGGGAATAACTATGGCTACACCTTC

clone_size: -
v_call: TRBV5-1
j_call: TRBJ2-1
d_call: -
cdr3_aa: CASSGTSTDEQFF
cdr3_nt: TGCGCCAGCAGTGGTACCTCGACGGATGAGCAGTTCTTC